The clone carrying this T cell receptor (beta chain) has only a few counts. Its antigen remains unidentified. This sample is drawn from a study of blood T cells in healthy people across ages. Study conclusions and caveats: With unsorted PBMCs, a conclusive comparison of naive versus antigen-experienced cells was not possible. Age showed a roughly linear inverse relationship with TCR beta diversity per million T cells.

Combining a sample-barcoded 5' primer with a J-beta primer mix, a second PCR ran for roughly 6 to 11 cycles. Each cDNA molecule, via a template-switch adaptor with 12 random nucleotides, was tagged. TCRdb re-analysed the 5' RACE reads in MiXCR, keeping a single row per CDR3 protein. The sample includes some 710,000 distinct CDR3 sequences, about 42% of them seen just once. This CDR3 is 14 amino acids long. Germline loops: CDR1 SGHRS, CDR2 YFSETQ. V gave up 7 bases and J gave up 5 bases; unmatched junction bases: 5. V is TRBV5-1 and J is TRBJ2-2; 10 bases are shared with TRBD2. The sequenced sample was blood. This sequence originates from a man at least 80 years old in good health. CDR3 nucleotide sequence: TGCGCCAGCGCTCTAGCGGGAGCTACCGGGGAGCTGTTTTTT. Protein product: CASALAGATGELFF.